Shown below are 14 T cell receptor beta chains from a single sample sequenced in a study of blood T cell repertoires in COVID-19. Using immunoSEQ multiplex PCR, the repertoire was profiled, and TCRdb retains in-frame clones only, with some absent. The table shows approximately 210,000 clones, with around 88% occurring only once. Sequences were obtained from PBMCs or T cells enriched from blood (not recorded which). Receptors originate from a woman aged 45-59 years with acute COVID-19.

V usage is TRBV6-2 or TRBV6-3 and J usage is TRBJ1-1, with a tentative D call TRBD1 (6 bases). Trimming stripped 6 bases from V and 6 bases from J, with 23 bases between. This CDR3 contains 16 residues. In germline, CDR1 is MNHEY, CDR2 SVGEGT. CDR3 protein: CASSTIRTDEEAEAFF. The CDR3 coding sequence is TGTGCCAGCAGCACTATTCGGACAGACGAGGAGGCTGAAGCTTTCTTT.

The rearrangement joins TRBV30 to TRBJ2-7; TRBD2 is a possible D gene (5 bases). The V gene's germline CDR1 is GTSNPN and CDR2 SVGIG (reference sequence). The CDR3 totals 12 residues. With 6 bases removed from V and 3 bases from J, the gap between germline ends came to 12 bases. Written as DNA, the CDR3 is TGTGCCTGTCTACTAGATAACTACGAGCAGTACTTC. Its translation: CACLLDNYEQYF.

This chain links TRBV10-2 with TRBJ1-3; tentatively, D is TRBD1 (6 bases). Trimming left V 5 bases short and J 0 bases short, with 14 bases between. Germline V gives CDR1 WSHSY, CDR2 SAAADI. This CDR3 comprises 16 residues. CDR3 loop: CASSKQGTSSGNTIYF. Here the CDR3 DNA reads TGCGCCAGCAGTAAGCAGGGGACGAGCTCTGGAAACACCATATATTTT.

The chain is built from TRBV3-1 (or the pseudogene TRBV3-2) and TRBJ2-1; D is uncertain. This CDR3 has 12 amino acids. Germline V CDR1 and CDR2: LGHDT, YNNKEL (reference sequence). V lost 2 bases and J 4 bases, leaving 3 bases between the germline ends. CDR3 residues: CASSQQYNEQFF. Here the CDR3 DNA reads TGTGCCAGCAGCCAACAGTACAATGAGCAGTTCTTC.

This clone was counted a few times. The genes are TRBV19 and TRBJ1-2; TRBD1 matches at 8 bases. Germline loops: CDR1 LNHDA, CDR2 SQIVND (reference sequence). V shed 0 bases, J shed 4 bases, and the junction held 4 bases outside the gene matches. This CDR3 is built from 15 residues. The CDR3 loop reads CASSIDMGQVYGYTF. CDR3 DNA: TGTGCCAGTAGTATAGATATGGGACAGGTCTATGGCTACACCTTC.

The gene calls are TRBV6-5 and TRBJ2-3, with no clear D. V lost 8 bases and J lost 5, with 14 bases in between. Germline assignment: CDR1 MNHEY and CDR2 SVGAGI. The CDR3 consists of 13 residues. The CDR3 loop is CASREELGDTQYF. CDR3 nucleotides: TGTGCCAGCCGCGAGGAGCTAGGAGATACGCAGTATTTT.

This clone appeared once. The chain combines TRBV27 with TRBJ1-5, with a tentative D call TRBD1 (5 bases). The CDR3 extends over 14 amino acids. Looked up from germline, CDR1 is MNHEY and CDR2 is SMNVEV (reference sequence). Trimming removed 5 bases from V and 6 bases from J, with 14 bases in between. This CDR3 is CASSQRQSFQPQHF. CDR3 bases: TGTGCCAGCAGTCAACGACAGTCTTTTCAGCCCCAGCATTTT.

The chain couples TRBV15 to TRBJ2-5, with 9 bases aligning to TRBD1. This CDR3 has 17 amino acids. The trim removed 0 bases at V and 5 bases at J, leaving 10 bases unmatched. Germline V gene sequence: CDR1 LNHNV, CDR2 YYDKDF (reference sequence). The CDR3: CATSRDRGTGGAETQYF. Here the CDR3 DNA reads TGTGCCACCAGCAGAGATAGGGGAACAGGGGGCGCGGAGACCCAGTACTTC.

In regard to this clone: In the same sample, other DNA sequences code for this CDR3. This chain links TRBV19 with TRBJ1-5; the D is unclear. The CDR3 has 15 residues. V was cut by 7 bases and J by 4 bases, with 17 bases left in between. Germline V gene sequence: CDR1 LNHDA, CDR2 SQIVND (reference sequence). CDR3 loop: CASNPSGGPNQPQHF. The CDR3 region has the DNA TGTGCCAGTAATCCATCCGGAGGGCCAAATCAGCCCCAGCATTTT.

This clone was seen only a few times. The J gene is TRBJ2-3, the V gene TRBV24-1, with TRBD1 identical over 9 bases. The CDR3 has 18 amino acids. Unmatched junction bases numbered 14, after V lost 2 bases and J lost 6 bases. Germline V gene data show CDR1 as KGHDR and CDR2 as SFDVKD. CDR3 sequence (DNA): TGTGCCACCAGTGATTCGGAAGGGACAGGGCTTTTCTTCGATACGCAGTATTTT. It codes for CATSDSEGTGLFFDTQYF.

The V and J genes are TRBV28 and TRBJ2-7; 8 bases match TRBD1. V dropped 3 bases and J dropped 6; count of bases not matched to a gene: 7. Germline loops: CDR1 MDHEN, CDR2 SYDVKM. The CDR3 has 14 amino acids. Here the CDR3 DNA reads TGTGCCAGCAGTTTTAATCAGGGGGCAGGCGAGCAGTACTTC. Translating it yields CASSFNQGAGEQYF.

A single count supports this clone. This chain uses TRBV5-6 with TRBJ2-6; D not resolved. Germline V CDR1 and CDR2: SGHDT, YYEEEE. The CDR3 is made up of 16 amino acids. Trimming left V 0 bases short and J 0 bases short, with 7 bases between. The CDR3 nucleotides read TGTGCCAGCAGCTTGGTGTCTCGCTCTGGGGCCAACGTCCTGACTTTC. It codes for CASSLVSRSGANVLTF.

This chain connects TRBV14 to TRBJ2-7, with 9 bases fitting TRBD1. Germline V CDR1 and CDR2: SGHDN, FVKESK. The CDR3 loop spans 13 amino acids. V lost 4 bases, J lost 4 bases, and 2 bases stayed unmatched. Written as DNA, the CDR3 is TGTGCCAGCAGCCCAGGACAGGGGTACGAGCAGTACTTC. This codes for CASSPGQGYEQYF.

Notes on this clone: Other DNA sequences in the sample encode the same CDR3. This rearrangement joins TRBV29-1 to TRBJ1-1; TRBD1 agrees at 7 bases. CDR1 and CDR2 (germline): SQVTM, ANQGSEA. The length of the CDR3 is 12 residues. With V trimmed by 6 bases and J by 5 bases, 6 bases remained unmatched. CDR3 amino acids: CSVKQGNTEAFF. The CDR3 bases are TGCAGCGTCAAACAGGGGAATACTGAAGCTTTCTTT.